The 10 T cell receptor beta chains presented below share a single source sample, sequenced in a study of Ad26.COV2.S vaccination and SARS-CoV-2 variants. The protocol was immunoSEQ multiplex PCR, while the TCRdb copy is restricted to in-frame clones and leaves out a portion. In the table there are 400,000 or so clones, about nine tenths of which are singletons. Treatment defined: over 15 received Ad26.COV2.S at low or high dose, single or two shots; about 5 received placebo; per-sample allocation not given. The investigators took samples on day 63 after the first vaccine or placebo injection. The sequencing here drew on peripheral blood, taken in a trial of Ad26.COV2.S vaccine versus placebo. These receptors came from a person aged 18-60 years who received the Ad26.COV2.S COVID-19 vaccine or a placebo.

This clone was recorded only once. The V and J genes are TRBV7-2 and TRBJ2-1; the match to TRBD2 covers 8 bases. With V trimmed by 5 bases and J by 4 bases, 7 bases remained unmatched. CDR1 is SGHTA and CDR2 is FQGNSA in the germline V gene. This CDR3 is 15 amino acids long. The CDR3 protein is CASSPLRGEYNEQFF. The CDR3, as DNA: TGTGCCAGCAGCCCCCTGCGGGGGGAATACAATGAGCAGTTCTTC.

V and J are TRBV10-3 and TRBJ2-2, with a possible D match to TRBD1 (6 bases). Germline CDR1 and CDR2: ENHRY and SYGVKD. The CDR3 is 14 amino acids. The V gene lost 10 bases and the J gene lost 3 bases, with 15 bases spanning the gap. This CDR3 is CATSDRHDTGELFF. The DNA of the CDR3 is TGTGCCACTAGTGACAGGCATGACACCGGGGAGCTGTTTTTT.

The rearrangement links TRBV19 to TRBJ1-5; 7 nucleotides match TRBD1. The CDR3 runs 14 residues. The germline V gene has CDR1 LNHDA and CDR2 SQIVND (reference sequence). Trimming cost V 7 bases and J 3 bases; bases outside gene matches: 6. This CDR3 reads CASTEGTANQPQHF. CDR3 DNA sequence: TGTGCCAGTACCGAGGGGACAGCCAATCAGCCCCAGCATTTT.

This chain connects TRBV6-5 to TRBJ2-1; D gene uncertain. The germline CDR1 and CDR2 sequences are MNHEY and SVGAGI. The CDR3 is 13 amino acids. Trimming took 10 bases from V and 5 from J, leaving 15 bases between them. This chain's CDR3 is CATRRTDHNEQFF. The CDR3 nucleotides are TGTGCCACCCGTCGGACGGATCACAATGAGCAGTTCTTC.

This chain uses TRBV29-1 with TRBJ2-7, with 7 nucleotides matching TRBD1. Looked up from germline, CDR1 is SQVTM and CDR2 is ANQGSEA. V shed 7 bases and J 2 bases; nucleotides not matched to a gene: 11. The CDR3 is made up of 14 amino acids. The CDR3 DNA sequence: TGCAGCGCCAAGAGGGGGCCCGGGACCTACGAGCAGTACTTC. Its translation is CSAKRGPGTYEQYF.

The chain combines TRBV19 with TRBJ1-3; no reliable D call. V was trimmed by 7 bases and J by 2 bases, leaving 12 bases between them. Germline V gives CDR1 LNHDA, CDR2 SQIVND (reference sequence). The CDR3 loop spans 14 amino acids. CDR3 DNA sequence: TGTGCCAGTAATCGTCTGTTGCCTGGAAACACCATATATTTT. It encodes CASNRLLPGNTIYF.

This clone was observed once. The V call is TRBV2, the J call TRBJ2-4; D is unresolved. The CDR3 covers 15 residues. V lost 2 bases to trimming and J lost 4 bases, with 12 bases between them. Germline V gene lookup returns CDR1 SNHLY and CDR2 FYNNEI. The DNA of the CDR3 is TGTGCCAGCAGTGAATCCCGGACGTTAAAAAACATTCAGTACTTC. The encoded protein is CASSESRTLKNIQYF.

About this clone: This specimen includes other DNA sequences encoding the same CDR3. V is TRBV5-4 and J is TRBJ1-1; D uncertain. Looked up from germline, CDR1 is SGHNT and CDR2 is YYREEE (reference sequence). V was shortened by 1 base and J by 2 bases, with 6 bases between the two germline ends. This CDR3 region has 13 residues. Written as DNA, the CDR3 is TGTGCCAGCAGCTTGTGGGGTAACACTGAAGCTTTCTTT. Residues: CASSLWGNTEAFF.

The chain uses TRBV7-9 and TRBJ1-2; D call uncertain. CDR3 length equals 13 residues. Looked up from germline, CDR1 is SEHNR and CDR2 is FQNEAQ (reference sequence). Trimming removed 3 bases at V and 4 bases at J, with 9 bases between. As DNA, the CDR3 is TGTGCCAGCAGCTTCCGGGGTGTCTATGGCTACACCTTC. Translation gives CASSFRGVYGYTF. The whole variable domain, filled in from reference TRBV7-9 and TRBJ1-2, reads DTGVSQNPRHKITKRGQNVTFRCDPISEHNRLYWYRQTLGQGPEFLTYFQNEAQLEKSRLLSDRFSAERPKGSFSTLEIQRTEQGDSAMYLCASSFRGVYGYTFGSGTRLTVV.

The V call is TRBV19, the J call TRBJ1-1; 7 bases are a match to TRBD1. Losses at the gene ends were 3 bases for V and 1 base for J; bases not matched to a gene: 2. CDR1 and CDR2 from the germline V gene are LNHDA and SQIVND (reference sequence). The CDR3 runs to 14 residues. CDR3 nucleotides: TGTGCCAGTAGTATGGACAGGACGAACACTGAAGCTTTCTTT. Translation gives CASSMDRTNTEAFF.